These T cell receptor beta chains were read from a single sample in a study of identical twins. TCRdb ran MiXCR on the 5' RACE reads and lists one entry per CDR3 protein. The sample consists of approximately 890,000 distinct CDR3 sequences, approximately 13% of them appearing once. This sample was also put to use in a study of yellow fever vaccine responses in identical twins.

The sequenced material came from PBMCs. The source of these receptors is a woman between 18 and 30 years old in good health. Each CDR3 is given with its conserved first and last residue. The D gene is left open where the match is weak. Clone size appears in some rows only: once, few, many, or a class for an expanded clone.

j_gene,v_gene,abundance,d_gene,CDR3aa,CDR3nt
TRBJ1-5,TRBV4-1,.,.,CASSQYLTESNQPQHF,TGCGCCAGCAGCCAATATTTGACAGAGAGCAATCAGCCCCAGCATTTT
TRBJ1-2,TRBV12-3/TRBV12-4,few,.,CASSGRKGRGMGGYTF,TGTGCCAGCAGTGGGCGGAAGGGCCGTGGGATGGGAGGCTACACCTTC
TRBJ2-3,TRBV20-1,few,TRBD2,CSASRLAGFSTDTQYF,TGCAGTGCTAGTAGGCTAGCGGGCTTTAGCACAGATACGCAGTATTTT
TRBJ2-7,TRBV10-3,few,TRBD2,CAISGLAEDSYEQYF,TGTGCCATCAGCGGACTAGCGGAGGACTCCTACGAGCAGTACTTC
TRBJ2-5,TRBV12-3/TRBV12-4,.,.,CASPVFQETQYF,TGTGCCAGCCCGGTGTTCCAAGAGACCCAGTACTTC
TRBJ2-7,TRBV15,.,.,CATSRDRVGYEQYF,TGTGCCACCAGCAGAGATCGAGTAGGGTACGAGCAGTACTTC
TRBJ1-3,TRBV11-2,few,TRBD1,CASSGRTGDGDF,TGTGCCAGCAGCGGCCGGACAGGAGACGGTGATTTT
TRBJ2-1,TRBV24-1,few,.,CATSEPETGQFEQFF,TGTGCCACCAGTGAGCCTGAGACCGGGCAGTTCGAGCAGTTCTTC
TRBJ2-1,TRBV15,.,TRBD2,CATSRDKLAGGSYNEQFF,TGTGCCACCAGCAGAGATAAACTAGCGGGGGGCTCCTACAATGAGCAGTTCTTC
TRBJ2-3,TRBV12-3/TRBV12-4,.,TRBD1,CASSWPEGTGSTDTQYF,TGTGCCAGCAGTTGGCCGGAAGGGACAGGTAGCACAGATACGCAGTATTTT
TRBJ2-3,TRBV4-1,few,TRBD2,CASSERGRAIDTQYF,TGCGCCAGCAGCGAACGCGGGAGGGCCATAGATACGCAGTATTTT
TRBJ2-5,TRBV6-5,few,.,CASSYSLGEETQYF,TGTGCCAGCAGTTACTCGTTAGGCGAAGAGACCCAGTACTTC
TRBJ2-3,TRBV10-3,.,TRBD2,CAIGTSGAYTDTQYF,TGTGCCATTGGGACTAGCGGGGCGTATACAGATACGCAGTATTTT
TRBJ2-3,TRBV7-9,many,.,CASSPPKAATDTQYF,TGTGCCAGCAGCCCCCCGAAGGCAGCGACGGATACGCAGTATTTT
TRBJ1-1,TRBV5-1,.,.,CASSPTTGTENTEAFF,TGCGCCAGCAGCCCCACCACGGGGACCGAGAACACTGAAGCTTTCTTT
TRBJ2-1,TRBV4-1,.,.,CASSQVRHEQFF,TGCGCCAGCAGCCAAGTGCGGCATGAGCAGTTCTTC